This TCR beta chain was found in a study of shared clonotypes between healthy human individuals. Study-level information: Plates per donor: three CD4 naive, three CD4 memory, two CD8 naive, one CD8 memory. Overall study results and limits: Exclusively blood specimens were collected; tissue repertoires likely differ.

Remarks on this clone: The antigen is unknown. This CDR3 is also generated by other DNA sequences in the sample.

Under the authors' procedure: Junction-only immunoSEQ sequences carried no quality scores, so filtering differed. The assay was immunoSEQ multiplex PCR, and TCRdb's table has in-frame clones only and misses some. V and J calls and clone size come straight from that table; D and trimming were deduced from the DNA. This table holds 1.6 million or so clones, around 97% found once. V lost 1 base, J lost 5 bases, and 3 bases lay in between. The CDR3 is made up of 11 amino acids. Germline V gene data show CDR1 as MDHEN and CDR2 as SYDVKM. This chain connects TRBV28 to TRBJ2-7, with D hard to call. The sequenced material came from naive CD4+ T cells sorted from blood. Described subset: CD45RA+ positively selected. This TCR was sampled from a man aged 25-40 years in good health. The CDR3 loop reads CASSLSHEQYF. In nucleotides, the CDR3 is TGTGCCAGCAGTTTATCCCACGAGCAGTACTTC. Combining the CDR3 with reference TRBV28 and TRBJ2-7 gives the whole variable domain DVKVTQSSRYLVKRTGEKVFLECVQDMDHENMFWYRQDPGLGLRLIYFSYDVKMKEKGDIPEGYSVSREKKERFSLILESASTNQTSMYLCASSLSHEQYFGPGTRLTVT.